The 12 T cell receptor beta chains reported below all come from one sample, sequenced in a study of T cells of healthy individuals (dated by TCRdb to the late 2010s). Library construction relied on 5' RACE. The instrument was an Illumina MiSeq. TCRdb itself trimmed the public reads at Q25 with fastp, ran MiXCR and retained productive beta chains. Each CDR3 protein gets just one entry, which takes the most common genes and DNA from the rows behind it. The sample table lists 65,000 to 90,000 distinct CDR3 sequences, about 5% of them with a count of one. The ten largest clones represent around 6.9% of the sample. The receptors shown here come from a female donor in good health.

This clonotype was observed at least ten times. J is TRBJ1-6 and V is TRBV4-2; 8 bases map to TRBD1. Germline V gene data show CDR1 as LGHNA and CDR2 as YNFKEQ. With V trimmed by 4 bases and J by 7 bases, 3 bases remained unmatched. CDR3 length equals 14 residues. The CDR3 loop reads CASSPGGGNSPLHF. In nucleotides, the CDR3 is TGTGCCAGCAGCCCAGGGGGCGGCAATTCACCCCTCCACTTT.

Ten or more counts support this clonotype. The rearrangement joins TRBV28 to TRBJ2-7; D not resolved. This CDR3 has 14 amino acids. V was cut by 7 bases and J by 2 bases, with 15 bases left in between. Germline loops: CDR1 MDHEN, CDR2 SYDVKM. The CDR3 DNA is TGTGCCAGCATGAGTGGAGCTACGCCCTACGAGCAGTACTTC. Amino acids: CASMSGATPYEQYF.

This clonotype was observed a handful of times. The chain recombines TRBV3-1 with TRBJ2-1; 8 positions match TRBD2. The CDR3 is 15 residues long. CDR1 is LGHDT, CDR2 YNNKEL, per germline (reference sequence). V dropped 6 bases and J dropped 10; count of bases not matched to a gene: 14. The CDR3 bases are TGTGCCAGCAGTCCCGGGACTAGGAGGGTGAACGAGCAGTTCTTC. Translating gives CASSPGTRRVNEQFF.

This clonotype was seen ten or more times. CDR3 sequence reads: CASSLWARDNEQFF. As DNA, the CDR3 is TGTGCCAGCAGTTTATGGGCTAGGGACAATGAGCAGTTCTTC. This chain connects TRBV28 to TRBJ2-1; no reliable D call. CDR3 size: 14 residues. The V end was cut by 0 bases, the J end by 5 bases, with 8 bases between. Per germline, CDR1 MDHEN and CDR2 SYDVKM.

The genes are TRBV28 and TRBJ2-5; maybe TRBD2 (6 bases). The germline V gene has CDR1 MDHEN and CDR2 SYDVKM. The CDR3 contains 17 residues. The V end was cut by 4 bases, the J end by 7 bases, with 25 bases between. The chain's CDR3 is CASSSAEGLAGPGTQYF. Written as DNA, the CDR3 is TGTGCCAGCAGTTCGGCGGAGGGGTTGGCGGGGCCCGGGACCCAGTACTTC.

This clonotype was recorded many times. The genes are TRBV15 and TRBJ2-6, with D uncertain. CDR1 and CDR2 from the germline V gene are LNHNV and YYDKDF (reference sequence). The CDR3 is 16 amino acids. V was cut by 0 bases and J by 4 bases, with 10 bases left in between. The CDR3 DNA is TGTGCCACCAGCAGAGATGGGGTCGCGGGGGCCAACGTCCTGACTTTC. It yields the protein CATSRDGVAGANVLTF.

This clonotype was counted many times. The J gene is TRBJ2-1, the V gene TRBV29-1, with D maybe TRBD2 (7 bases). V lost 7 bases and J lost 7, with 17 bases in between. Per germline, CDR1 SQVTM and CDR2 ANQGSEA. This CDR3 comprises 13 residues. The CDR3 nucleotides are TGCAGCGCTGGGGGGGCGATTGGGAATGAGCAGTTCTTC. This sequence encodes CSAGGAIGNEQFF.

The CDR3 sequence is CASSSLWGEQPQHF. The CDR3 nucleotides read TGTGCCAGCAGTTCACTTTGGGGGGAACAGCCCCAGCATTTT. The rearrangement joins TRBV7-2 to TRBJ1-5; maybe TRBD1 (5 bases). CDR3 length: 14 residues. The ends were cut back, 6 bases at V and 7 bases at J, with 16 bases in the middle. CDR1 is SGHTA and CDR2 is FQGNSA in the germline V gene.

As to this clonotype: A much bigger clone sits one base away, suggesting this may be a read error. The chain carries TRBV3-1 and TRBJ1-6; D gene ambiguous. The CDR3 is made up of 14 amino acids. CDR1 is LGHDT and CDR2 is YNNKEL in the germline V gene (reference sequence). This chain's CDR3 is CASGQESTNSPLHF. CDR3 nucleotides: TGTGCCAGCGGCCAAGAGAGCACGAATTCACCCCTCCACTTT.

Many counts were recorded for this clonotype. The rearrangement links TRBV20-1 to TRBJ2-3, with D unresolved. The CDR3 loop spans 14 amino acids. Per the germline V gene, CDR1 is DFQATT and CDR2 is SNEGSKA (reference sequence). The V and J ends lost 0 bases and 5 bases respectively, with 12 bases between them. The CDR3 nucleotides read TGCAGTGCTAGAGATCTCCAGACGGGAGATACGCAGTATTTT. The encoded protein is CSARDLQTGDTQYF.

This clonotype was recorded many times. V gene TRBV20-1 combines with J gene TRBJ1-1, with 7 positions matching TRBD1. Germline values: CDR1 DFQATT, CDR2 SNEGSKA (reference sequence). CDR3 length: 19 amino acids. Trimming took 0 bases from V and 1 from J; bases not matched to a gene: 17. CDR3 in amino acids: CSAREKGKPGDRPNTEAFF. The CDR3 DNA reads TGCAGTGCTAGAGAAAAGGGGAAACCTGGGGACAGACCGAACACTGAAGCTTTCTTT.

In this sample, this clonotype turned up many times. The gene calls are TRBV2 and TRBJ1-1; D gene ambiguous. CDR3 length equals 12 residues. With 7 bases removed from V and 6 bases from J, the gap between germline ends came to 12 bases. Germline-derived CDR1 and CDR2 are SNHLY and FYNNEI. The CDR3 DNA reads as TGTGCCAGCACGGAGAGTCTGCCTGAAGCTTTCTTT. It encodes CASTESLPEAFF.